The T cell receptor beta chain under discussion was sequenced for a study of T-cell memory formation after mild COVID-19. Study outcomes and limitations: The finding that pre-infection memory included some responding clones suggested that cross-reactive memory joined. For contracting clones, CD4+ ones sat mainly in CM and EM, CD8+ in EMRA. SARS-CoV-2 specificity was not confirmed for second-wave clones peaking on day 37.

Comments on this clonotype: Its antigen remains unknown.

Constant-segment primers and 5'RACE yielded cDNA libraries for TCR alpha and TCR beta, each carrying sample barcodes and UMIs. TCRdb ran MiXCR on the 5' RACE reads and lists one entry per CDR3 protein. In the table there are some 160,000 distinct CDR3 sequences, approximately 13% of which are singletons. CDR1 and CDR2 from the germline V gene are DFQATT and SNEGSKA (reference sequence). Between the trimmed V and J ends, which lost 6 bases and 0 bases, there was a span of 18 bases. The CDR3 loop spans 15 amino acids. The TCR comes from a man between 18 and 35 years old who had mild COVID-19 (a few samples of this study predate the infection). Cell type and time point are not known. Sequencing used PBMCs or a T cell subset sorted from them (not recorded which). The V gene is TRBV20-1, the J gene TRBJ2-7; D is possibly TRBD1 or TRBD2 (6 bases each). CDR3 coding DNA: TGCAGTGCGCAGATCGGGGGCTCAAGCTCCTACGAGCAGTACTTC. Amino acids: CSAQIGGSSSYEQYF.